This is a list of T cell receptor beta chains from one sample in a study of cytomegalovirus exposure and HLA in healthy donors. The assay was immunoSEQ multiplex PCR, and TCRdb's table has in-frame clones only and misses some. The sample includes under 400,000 clones, approximately 90% of them seen just once. Sequenced sample: PBMCs. Receptors were obtained from a young woman in good health and CMV-seronegative. Both conserved end residues are part of each CDR3. A D gene is named only where the DNA matches it firmly. Clone size is stated in some rows and not others, as once, few, many or a class when expanded.

- | TRBJ1-2 | TRBV25-1 | TRBD1 | CASSALQGGYGYTF | TGTGCCAGCAGTGCCCTACAGGGGGGCTATGGCTACACCTTC
once | TRBJ2-7 | TRBV6-1 | TRBD2 | CASSVLAGVGFSYEQYF | TGTGCCAGCAGTGTGCTAGCGGGAGTTGGTTTTTCCTACGAGCAGTACTTC
- | TRBJ2-3 | TRBV4-1 | TRBD2 | CASSLAGSTDTQYF | TGCGCCAGCAGCCTAGCGGGATCGACAGATACGCAGTATTTT
- | TRBJ1-3 | TRBV5-1 | TRBD1 | CASSIDTGGWKGNTIYF | TGCGCCAGCAGCATAGATACAGGGGGCTGGAAAGGAAACACCATATATTTT
few | TRBJ1-2 | TRBV2 | TRBD1 | CASTGQGSFYGYTF | TGTGCCAGCACCGGACAGGGTTCTTTCTATGGCTACACCTTC
- | TRBJ2-1 | TRBV7-3 | TRBD2 | CASSLMSAGGNNEQFF | TGTGCCAGCAGCTTAATGTCCGCGGGAGGGAACAATGAGCAGTTCTTC
- | TRBJ2-5 | TRBV5-1 | - | CASSSPGARETQYF | TGCGCCAGCAGCTCCCCTGGAGCCCGGGAGACCCAGTACTTC
- | TRBJ2-5 | TRBV28 | - | CASSPWQQETQYF | TGTGCCAGCAGCCCTTGGCAGCAAGAGACCCAGTACTTC
- | TRBJ2-7 | TRBV28 | - | CASALGGAEQYF | TGTGCCAGCGCCCTTGGAGGCGCCGAGCAGTACTTC
- | TRBJ1-2 | TRBV28 | TRBD1 | CASSGAGDRGKSYTF | TGTGCCAGCAGCGGGGCGGGGGACAGGGGGAAAAGCTACACCTTC
few | TRBJ2-5 | TRBV14 | - | CASSQGRGVGTQYF | TGTGCCAGCAGCCAAGGTCGCGGGGTGGGAACCCAGTACTTC
- | TRBJ2-7 | TRBV4-1 | TRBD2 | CASSQEDLAANYEQYF | TGCGCCAGCAGCCAGGAGGATCTAGCGGCTAACTACGAGCAGTACTTC
- | TRBJ1-4 | TRBV6-5 | TRBD1 | CASSYGQGSNEKLFF | TGTGCCAGCAGTTACGGACAGGGGTCAAATGAAAAACTGTTTTTT
- | TRBJ2-3 | TRBV25-1 | TRBD1 | CASSETGILTDTQYF | TGTGCCAGCAGTGAGACAGGGATTTTGACAGATACGCAGTATTTT
- | TRBJ1-1 | TRBV27 | - | CASSKQGRVEAFF | TGTGCCAGCAGTAAACAGGGTCGGGTTGAAGCTTTCTTT
- | TRBJ1-5 | TRBV6-1 | - | CASSEGVGGTFVNQPQHF | TGTGCCAGCAGTGAGGGTGTGGGAGGGACTTTTGTCAATCAGCCCCAGCATTTT
- | TRBJ2-1 | TRBV29-1 | - | CSVDGELTNEQFF | TGCAGCGTTGACGGCGAACTAACCAATGAGCAGTTCTTC
- | TRBJ2-2 | TRBV9 | TRBD2 | CASSAEGTSFAGELFF | TGTGCCAGCAGCGCCGAGGGGACTAGCTTCGCCGGGGAGCTGTTTTTT
- | TRBJ1-5 | TRBV5-6 | TRBD1 | CASPGGYQPQHF | TGTGCCAGCCCAGGGGGCTATCAGCCCCAGCATTTT
- | TRBJ2-7 | TRBV28 | - | CASTLSAVYEQYF | TGTGCCAGCACCCTCAGTGCGGTCTACGAGCAGTACTTC
- | TRBJ2-5 | TRBV27 | - | CASSLSQGNREETQYF | TGTGCCAGCAGTTTATCCCAGGGTAACAGAGAAGAGACCCAGTACTTC
- | TRBJ2-3 | TRBV28 | TRBD2 | CASSTGLSRADTQYF | TGTGCCAGCAGTACGGGACTAAGCCGAGCAGATACGCAGTATTTT
- | TRBJ2-3 | TRBV6-1 | TRBD1 | CASSEDRELTDTQYF | TGTGCCAGCAGTGAGGACAGGGAGCTGACAGATACGCAGTATTTT
- | TRBJ1-2 | TRBV29-1 | TRBD1 | CSYSRDRVLYTF | TGCAGTTACTCCCGGGACAGGGTGCTGTACACCTTC
once | TRBJ1-1 | TRBV5-4 | - | CASSLGGGTEAFF | TGTGCCAGCAGCTTGGGGGGAGGGACTGAAGCTTTCTTT
- | TRBJ2-1 | TRBV6-6 | - | CASSYSGDSSYNEQFF | TGTGCCAGCAGTTACTCAGGGGATAGCTCCTACAATGAGCAGTTCTTC
- | TRBJ2-2 | TRBV5-1 | - | CASTTEHITGELFF | TGCGCCAGCACGACTGAGCACATCACCGGGGAGCTGTTTTTT
- | TRBJ2-4 | TRBV19 | - | CASSPIPDSITKNIQYF | TGTGCCAGTAGTCCAATCCCGGACTCGATAACCAAAAACATTCAGTACTTC
- | TRBJ1-6 | TRBV5-1 | - | CASSLVGRDGNSPLHF | TGCGCCAGCAGCTTGGTGGGCAGGGATGGGAATTCACCCCTCCACTTT
few | TRBJ2-5 | TRBV9 | - | CASSRTEETQYF | TGTGCCAGCAGCCGGACAGAAGAGACCCAGTACTTC
- | TRBJ2-5 | TRBV10-2 | - | CASGGETQYF | TGCGCCAGCGGGGGGGAGACCCAGTACTTC
- | TRBJ1-2 | TRBV6-1 | - | CASGRTVNGYTF | TGTGCCAGCGGACGGACAGTTAATGGCTACACCTTC
- | TRBJ1-2 | TRBV2 | - | CASSERSYGQKYGYTF | TGTGCCAGCAGTGAACGATCCTATGGACAGAAATATGGCTACACCTTC
- | TRBJ2-5 | TRBV4-1 | TRBD1 | CASSQDPGGETQYF | TGCGCCAGCAGCCAAGACCCAGGGGGCGAGACCCAGTACTTC
- | TRBJ1-2 | TRBV27 | - | CASSLSPQYVHGYTF | TGTGCCAGCAGTTTATCGCCTCAGTATGTGCATGGCTACACCTTC
- | TRBJ1-6 | TRBV5-1 | TRBD1 | CASTFSGTGGSPLHF | TGCGCCAGCACCTTCTCCGGGACAGGAGGGTCACCCCTCCACTTT
- | TRBJ2-4 | TRBV6-6 | - | CASTSGRNLAKNIQYF | TGTGCCAGCACCTCAGGCAGGAATCTAGCCAAAAACATTCAGTACTTC
once | TRBJ2-7 | TRBV28 | TRBD1 | CASSTGGYEQYF | TGTGCCAGCAGTACAGGGGGATACGAGCAGTACTTC
- | TRBJ2-1 | TRBV27 | - | CASSLSIRSAQFF | TGTGCCAGCAGTTTATCTATACGGTCTGCGCAGTTCTTC
- | TRBJ2-2 | TRBV25-1 | TRBD1 | CASSGQGAYTGELFF | TGTGCCAGCAGTGGCCAGGGGGCGTACACCGGGGAGCTGTTTTTT
- | TRBJ2-5 | TRBV2 | - | CASSEARDIFETQYF | TGTGCCAGCAGTGAAGCACGGGACATTTTTGAGACCCAGTACTTC
once | TRBJ2-7 | TRBV19 | TRBD2 | CASSGPTSGNSYEQYF | TGTGCCAGTAGTGGGCCGACTAGCGGGAACTCCTACGAGCAGTACTTC
- | TRBJ2-7 | TRBV5-1 | - | CASSPTPQAYEQYF | TGCGCCAGCAGCCCGACCCCCCAGGCCTACGAGCAGTACTTC
- | TRBJ2-7 | TRBV6-6 | TRBD1 | CASSRDRGANPYEQYF | TGTGCCAGCAGCCGAGACAGGGGGGCAAATCCCTACGAGCAGTACTTC
- | TRBJ2-3 | TRBV7-8 | - | CASSPSSADTQYF | TGTGCCAGCAGCCCCTCTAGCGCCGATACGCAGTATTTT
- | TRBJ2-6 | TRBV7-9 | - | CASSSYRDLGGANVLTF | TGTGCCAGCAGCTCTTACAGGGATCTTGGAGGGGCCAACGTCCTGACTTTC
- | TRBJ2-3 | TRBV5-1 | - | CASSRPSTDTQYF | TGCGCCAGCAGCCGTCCGAGCACAGATACGCAGTATTTT
- | TRBJ2-2 | TRBV30 | - | CAWVAGHGFTGELFF | TGTGCCTGGGTCGCTGGACATGGCTTCACCGGGGAGCTGTTTTTT
- | TRBJ1-3 | TRBV5-6 | - | CASSRRVQRLSGNTIYF | TGTGCCAGCAGCCGGAGGGTCCAGAGACTCTCTGGAAACACCATATATTTT
- | TRBJ2-2 | TRBV28 | - | CASSTLAGELFF | TGTGCCAGCTCTACCCTTGCCGGGGAGCTGTTTTTT
- | TRBJ1-2 | TRBV7-6 | TRBD1 | CASSLQDRDYGYTF | TGTGCCAGCAGCTTACAGGACAGGGACTATGGCTACACCTTC
- | TRBJ1-1 | TRBV2 | - | CASRNRVRTEAFF | TGTGCCAGCAGAAACAGGGTTAGGACTGAAGCTTTCTTT
- | TRBJ2-2 | TRBV6-5 | - | CASSYDNSATGELFF | TGTGCCAGCAGTTACGACAATTCGGCCACCGGGGAGCTGTTTTTT
- | TRBJ2-7 | TRBV7-9 | - | CASSSGDRAGHEQYF | TGTGCCAGCAGCTCGGGAGACAGGGCGGGCCACGAGCAGTACTTC
- | TRBJ2-1 | TRBV27 | TRBD2 | CASSPLAGAANEQFF | TGTGCCAGCAGTCCTCTAGCGGGGGCCGCCAATGAGCAGTTCTTC